This is a list of T cell receptor beta chains from one sample in a study of cytomegalovirus exposure and HLA in healthy donors. Repertoires were generated with immunoSEQ multiplex PCR, while TCRdb's copy carries only in-frame clones and drops some. In the table there are 150,000 to 200,000 clones, about nine tenths of which are singletons. Sequenced: PBMCs. All receptors come from a woman aged 25 to 39 in good health and CMV-seronegative. CDR3s include the opening cysteine and the closing phenylalanine or tryptophan. The D gene is left open where the match is weak.

>.|15|TRBJ1-5|TRBV10-2
CASMPGPGPNQPQHF
TGCGCCAGCATGCCCGGGCCCGGCCCCAATCAGCCCCAGCATTTT
>.|14|TRBJ2-7|TRBV2
CASSDTGIRREQYF
TGTGCCAGCAGTGATACAGGGATTCGACGCGAGCAGTACTTC
>.|12|TRBJ2-2|TRBV5-1
CASSQNTGELFF
TGCGCCAGCAGTCAGAACACCGGGGAGCTGTTTTTT
>.|13|TRBJ2-7|TRBV7-9
CASSWGGFYEQYF
TGTGCCAGCAGCTGGGGCGGCTTCTACGAGCAGTACTTC
>.|12|TRBJ1-2|TRBV29-1
CSVEKGPNGYTF
TGCAGCGTTGAAAAGGGACCAAATGGCTACACCTTC
>TRBD1|15|TRBJ1-5|TRBV6-1
CASSEMSRGSQPQHF
TGTGCCAGCAGTGAAATGTCCAGGGGGAGTCAGCCCCAGCATTTT
>TRBD1|17|TRBJ1-2|TRBV2
CASSVGQRTGGNYGYTF
TGTGCCAGCAGTGTCGGGCAGAGGACAGGGGGCAACTATGGCTACACCTTC
>TRBD1|21|TRBJ2-1|TRBV2
CASSEPRPGQGAPSSYNEQFF
TGTGCCAGCAGTGAACCGAGGCCGGGACAGGGAGCCCCGAGCTCCTACAATGAGCAGTTCTTC
>TRBD1|16|TRBJ1-6|TRBV10-3
CAIRGQGSSYNSPLHF
TGTGCCATCAGGGGACAGGGTAGCTCCTATAATTCACCCCTCCACTTT
>.|14|TRBJ2-3|TRBV29-1
CSACSGHTSGTQYF
TGCAGCGCCTGCTCGGGACATACGAGTGGTACGCAGTATTTT
>.|15|TRBJ2-1|TRBV6-6
CASQHGRSGYNEQFF
TGTGCCAGCCAGCACGGACGCAGCGGCTACAATGAGCAGTTCTTC
>.|13|TRBJ2-7|TRBV5-1
CASSLAGFSEQYF
TGCGCCAGCAGCTTGGCGGGTTTCTCCGAGCAGTACTTC
>.|15|TRBJ2-2|TRBV11-2
CASSLDPGVTGELFF
TGTGCCAGCAGCTTAGATCCAGGGGTCACCGGGGAGCTGTTTTTT
>.|17|TRBJ2-6|TRBV7-3
CASSLGTQGSGANVLTF
TGTGCCAGCAGCTTAGGAACTCAGGGCTCTGGGGCCAACGTCCTGACTTTC
>.|13|TRBJ2-7|TRBV25-1
CASSSGIEYEQYF
TGTGCCAGCAGTTCAGGGATCGAGTACGAGCAGTACTTC